Shown below are 16 T cell receptor beta chains from a single sample sequenced in a study of blood T cell repertoires in COVID-19. The protocol was immunoSEQ multiplex PCR, while the TCRdb copy is restricted to in-frame clones and leaves out a portion. The sample lists about 130,000 clones, about 77% occurring once. The sequenced sample consisted of peripheral blood. These receptors originate from a man at least 80 years old with acute or convalescent COVID-19.

The table lists this clone with a few counts. J is TRBJ1-6 and V is TRBV10-3, with D perhaps TRBD1 (6 bases). This CDR3 has 14 residues. With 6 bases removed from V and 5 bases from J, the gap between germline ends came to 11 bases. Germline values: CDR1 ENHRY, CDR2 SYGVKD. Written as DNA, the CDR3 is TGTGCCATCAGAACGGACAGTAATAATTCACCCCTCCACTTT. Protein sequence: CAIRTDSNNSPLHF.

The chain employs TRBV5-6 and TRBJ2-5, with 9 bases aligning to TRBD1. Germline CDR1 reads SGHDT; CDR2 reads YYEEEE. This CDR3 contains 13 residues. J gave up 5 bases and V 4 bases, and 3 bases lay outside the gene matches. In DNA, the CDR3 is TGTGCCAGCAGCACCGGGACAGGGGAGACCCAGTACTTC. Translation: CASSTGTGETQYF.

Notes on this clone: Distinct nucleotide sequences in the sample also encode this CDR3. V is TRBV5-1 and J is TRBJ1-3; the match to TRBD1 covers 8 bases. This CDR3 has 14 residues. CDR1 SGHRS and CDR2 YFSETQ come from the germline V gene. V was clipped by 4 bases and J by 4 bases; unmatched bases: 4. The CDR3 DNA is TGCGCCAGCAGCCCCGGACAGGGAGGAAACACCATATATTTT. It specifies CASSPGQGGNTIYF.

The rearrangement links TRBV15 to TRBJ1-1, with TRBD1 matching 9 bases. Per germline, CDR1 LNHNV and CDR2 YYDKDF (reference sequence). Trimming removed 5 bases from V and 3 bases from J; junction bases left unmatched: 7. The CDR3 runs to 15 residues. The CDR3 DNA follows: TGTGCCACCAGCCGCCGGACAGGGGCGGACACTGAAGCTTTCTTT. Translation gives CATSRRTGADTEAFF. The variable domain in full, completed from reference TRBV15 and TRBJ1-1, reads DAMVIQNPRYQVTQFGKPVTLSCSQTLNHNVMYWYQQKSSQAPKLLFHYYDKDFNNEADTPDNFQSRRPNTSFCFLDIRSPGLGDTAMYLCATSRRTGADTEAFFGQGTRLTVV.

V is TRBV7-2 and J is TRBJ1-6; a weak D match, TRBD1 (5 bases). Trimming cost V 3 bases and J 9 bases, with 6 bases left between them. CDR3 length: 12 amino acids. Germline V gene data show CDR1 as SGHTA and CDR2 as FQGNSA. DNA for the CDR3: TGTGCCAGCAGCTTGGGGCTTTCACCCCTCCACTTT. Protein: CASSLGLSPLHF.

The chain recombines TRBV30 with TRBJ1-4; 8 bases match TRBD1. Trimming removed 2 bases from V and 7 bases from J; junction bases left unmatched: 6. Germline V CDR1 and CDR2: GTSNPN, SVGIG (reference sequence). The CDR3 runs 14 residues. The CDR3: CAWSRGRGPEKLFF. The CDR3 bases are TGTGCCTGGAGTAGGGGCAGGGGGCCTGAAAAACTGTTTTTT.

The V call is TRBV28, the J call TRBJ1-5; a possible D gene is TRBD1 (6 bases). The CDR3 contains 15 residues. Germline values: CDR1 MDHEN, CDR2 SYDVKM. Trimming stripped 6 bases from V and 0 bases from J, with 12 bases between. For the CDR3, the DNA is TGTGCCAGCAGCTACAGGGAGTATAGCAATCAGCCCCAGCATTTT. It encodes CASSYREYSNQPQHF.

The V call is TRBV6-5, the J call TRBJ1-3; possible D gene TRBD1, 5 bases. CDR3 length equals 15 residues. V gave up 2 bases and J gave up 0 bases, with 8 bases separating them. From germline, CDR1 is MNHEY and CDR2 SVGAGI. The CDR3 region has the DNA TGTGCCAGCAGTTACGGGGCAGCCTCTGGAAACACCATATATTTT. This encodes CASSYGAASGNTIYF.

This sequence joins TRBV18 and TRBJ2-5, with TRBD1 as a possible D gene (5 bases). The germline V gene encodes CDR1 KGHSH and CDR2 LQKENI. The length of the CDR3 is 13 residues. Trimming removed 2 bases at V and 5 bases at J, with 9 bases between. The CDR3 sequence is CASSPSGSETQYF. The CDR3 coding sequence is TGTGCCAGCTCACCATCAGGGTCGGAGACCCAGTACTTC. Based on the CDR3 plus reference TRBV18 and TRBJ2-5, the full variable domain is NAGVMQNPRHLVRRRGQEARLRCSPMKGHSHVYWYRQLPEEGLKFMVYLQKENIIDESGMPKERFSAEFPKEGPSILRIQQVVRGDSAAYFCASSPSGSETQYFGPGTRLLVL.

This rearrangement joins TRBV12-3 or TRBV12-4 to TRBJ2-7; no reliable D call. Trimming removed 7 bases at V and 1 base at J, with 11 bases between. The CDR3 contains 13 residues. The CDR3 is CASTLDTSYEQYF. The CDR3 DNA is TGTGCCAGCACCCTCGACACATCCTACGAGCAGTACTTC.

The chain is built from TRBV5-4 and TRBJ2-5; a possible D gene is TRBD2 (5 bases). There are 16 residues in the CDR3. V lost 0 bases and J lost 1, with 13 bases in between. Germline-derived CDR1 and CDR2 are SGHNT and YYREEE (reference sequence). The CDR3: CASSLALAGSQETQYF. In nucleotides, the CDR3 is TGTGCCAGCAGCTTGGCCCTAGCAGGATCCCAAGAGACCCAGTACTTC.

The chain employs TRBV11-3 and TRBJ1-4; no definite D call. V was cut by 5 bases and J by 13 bases, with 8 bases left in between. Germline assignment: CDR1 SGHNT and CDR2 YENEEA. This CDR3 has 10 amino acids. The CDR3: CASSPYLLFF. The CDR3 DNA is TGTGCCAGCAGCCCCTACCTACTGTTTTTT.

This chain links TRBV6-6 with TRBJ2-6; D is undetermined. This CDR3 has 15 residues. CDR1 is MNHNY, CDR2 SVGAGI, per germline (reference sequence). V was pared by 6 bases and J by 0 bases, with 9 bases between. CDR3 protein: CASSPRSSGANVLTF. CDR3 nucleotide sequence: TGTGCCAGCAGCCCACGGAGCTCTGGGGCCAACGTCCTGACTTTC.

This rearrangement joins TRBV4-3 to TRBJ1-1; no firm D call. V gave up 4 bases and J gave up 2 bases, with 14 bases separating them. The CDR3 is made up of 15 amino acids. Germline lookup yields CDR1 LGHNA and CDR2 YSLEER. The CDR3 DNA reads as TGCGCCAGCAGCCGAGTTCCCGTTGCCAACACTGAAGCTTTCTTT. Its translation is CASSRVPVANTEAFF.

This clone was seen a handful of times. This rearrangement joins TRBV9 to TRBJ2-7; 7 positions match TRBD1. Per the germline V gene, CDR1 is SGDLS and CDR2 is YYNGEE. The CDR3 loop spans 14 amino acids. V trimming: 2 bases; J trimming: 7 bases; junction bases outside the gene matches: 9. Here the CDR3 reads CASSVTGTEGEQYF. For the CDR3, the DNA is TGTGCCAGCAGCGTGACCGGGACAGAGGGAGAGCAGTACTTC.

V usage is TRBV20-1 and J usage is TRBJ2-1; 9 nucleotides align to TRBD1. Germline CDR1 and CDR2: DFQATT and SNEGSKA (reference sequence). Trimming took 3 bases from V and 8 from J; bases not matched to a gene: 8. The CDR3 totals 14 residues. DNA of the CDR3: TGCAGTGCTAGTCTGGGACAGGGCAACCATGAGCAGTTCTTC. This codes for CSASLGQGNHEQFF.